These 12 T cell receptor beta chains originate from one sample sequenced in a study of shared clonotypes between healthy human individuals. Sequenced by immunoSEQ multiplex PCR; TCRdb stores in-frame clones only, minus some. In the table there are some 2,000,000 clones, approximately 94% of which are singletons. As defined, naive CD8 cells were CD45RO-negative and positively selected for CCR7, with terminally differentiated effector memory CD45RA+ cells excluded. The sequencing input was naive CD8+ T cells sorted from blood. The receptors shown here come from a young man in good health.

In DNA form, the CDR3 reads TGTGCCAGTAGTGTGGACAGTGGCTCCTACAATGAGCAGTTCTTC. Encoded protein: CASSVDSGSYNEQFF. This chain uses TRBV19 with TRBJ2-1; weak D call: TRBD1 (6 bases). The V gene lost 5 bases and the J gene lost 0 bases, with 11 bases spanning the gap. This CDR3 region has 15 residues. Germline assignment: CDR1 LNHDA and CDR2 SQIVND (reference sequence).

The chain joins TRBV11-1 to TRBJ1-1; D remains unclear. This CDR3 is 12 amino acids long. Between the trimmed V and J ends, which lost 3 bases and 4 bases, there was a span of 6 bases. Germline V gene lookup returns CDR1 SGHAT and CDR2 FQDESV (reference sequence). The CDR3, as DNA: TGTGCCAGCAGCTTTACTAGCACTGAAGCTTTCTTT. Residues: CASSFTSTEAFF. Full variable domain (remainder filled in from reference TRBV11-1 and TRBJ1-1): EAEVAQSPRYKITEKSQAVAFWCDPISGHATLYWYRQILGQGPELLVQFQDESVVDDSQLPKDRFSAERLKGVDSTLKIQPAELGDSAMYLCASSFTSTEAFFGQGTRLTVV.

The chain is built from TRBV28 and TRBJ2-1, with TRBD2 matching 8 bases. Losses at the gene ends were 2 bases for V and 5 bases for J; bases not matched to a gene: 2. The CDR3 runs to 14 residues. Germline V gene lookup returns CDR1 MDHEN and CDR2 SYDVKM. CDR3 loop: CASSLHGGDNEQFF. The CDR3 DNA is TGTGCCAGCAGTTTACACGGGGGGGACAATGAGCAGTTCTTC.

This clone has a single count. The CDR3 coding sequence is TGCGCCAGCAGCCAGGGGACAGGGCCCCTAGAGACCCAGTACTTC. Translating gives CASSQGTGPLETQYF. V gene TRBV4-3 combines with J gene TRBJ2-5, with 9 bases lining up with TRBD1. This CDR3 spans 15 amino acids. Germline CDR1 reads LGHNA; CDR2 reads YSLEER. V shed 3 bases and J 4 bases; nucleotides not matched to a gene: 6.

This clone was observed a single time. CDR3 sequence (DNA): TGTGCCAGCTCACTGAGCGGGAGGGCCCATGAGCAGTTCTTC. It yields the protein CASSLSGRAHEQFF. V and J are TRBV18 and TRBJ2-1; 10 nucleotides agree with TRBD2. Looked up from germline, CDR1 is KGHSH and CDR2 is LQKENI. The CDR3 runs to 14 residues. V was clipped by 4 bases and J by 8 bases; unmatched bases: 5.

The chain joins TRBV13 to TRBJ2-1; TRBD2 is a possible D gene (5 bases). Germline lookup yields CDR1 PRHDT and CDR2 FYEKMQ (reference sequence). This CDR3 has 13 residues. V shed 1 base and J shed 5 bases, with 6 bases lying between them. In DNA, the CDR3 is TGTGCCAGCAGCTTAGACGGGGACAATGAGCAGTTCTTC. Translation: CASSLDGDNEQFF.

This clone was seen a single time. The chain couples TRBV28 to TRBJ2-2; TRBD1 aligns across 7 bases. V lost 5 bases and J lost 3; bases outside the gene matches: 6. CDR3 size: 15 residues. In germline, CDR1 is MDHEN, CDR2 SYDVKM. The CDR3 sequence: CASSPTGADTGELFF. CDR3 in DNA: TGTGCCAGCAGTCCTACAGGGGCGGACACCGGGGAGCTGTTTTTT.

This clone showed up just a few times. Within the sample, other DNA sequences also encode this same CDR3. The chain joins TRBV6-5 to TRBJ2-7, with 8 bases that match TRBD2. Trimming took 2 bases from V and 3 from J; bases not matched to a gene: 3. This CDR3 comprises 14 residues. CDR1 is MNHEY, CDR2 SVGAGI, per germline. The DNA for the CDR3 is TGTGCCAGCAGTTACGGGCTAGCGGGCTACGAGCAGTACTTC. Translating it yields CASSYGLAGYEQYF.

This clone showed up just once. The V call is TRBV28, the J call TRBJ2-1; D not resolved. The CDR3 consists of 12 residues. Trimming stripped 5 bases from V and 5 bases from J, with 7 bases between. CDR1 and CDR2 (germline): MDHEN, SYDVKM. The chain's CDR3 is CASSPRNNEQFF. For the CDR3, the DNA is TGTGCCAGCAGTCCACGCAACAATGAGCAGTTCTTC.

CDR3 loop: CASSPRGGLAGDFSYNEQFF. For the CDR3, the DNA is TGCGCCAGCAGCCCAAGGGGTGGACTAGCGGGAGATTTCTCCTACAATGAGCAGTTCTTC. The rearrangement uses TRBV4-1 and TRBJ2-1, with TRBD2 identical over 13 bases. Germline CDR1 is MGHRA and CDR2 is YSYEKL. The CDR3 contains 20 residues. The V and J ends lost 4 bases and 0 bases, in that order; junction bases with no gene match: 12.

This clone occurred once. The sample has other DNA sequences that encode this CDR3 too. The chain recombines TRBV4-1 with TRBJ2-7; 7 bases fit TRBD2. CDR1 is MGHRA and CDR2 is YSYEKL in the germline V gene. V was pared by 0 bases and J by 3 bases, with 5 bases of the junction left unmatched. This CDR3 spans 15 amino acids. CDR3 bases: TGCGCCAGCAGCCAAGAGACGGGGGGATACTACGAGCAGTACTTC. Its protein product is CASSQETGGYYEQYF.

DNA of the CDR3: TGCGCCAGCAGCCCGGCCTGGGACACCTCTGGAAACACCATATATTTT. Amino acid sequence: CASSPAWDTSGNTIYF. This chain uses TRBV10-1 with TRBJ1-3; TRBD1 might be the D (6 bases). Between the trimmed V and J ends, which lost 6 bases and 0 bases, there was a span of 15 bases. This CDR3 has 16 amino acids. Germline CDR1 WNHNN, CDR2 SYGVQD (reference sequence).